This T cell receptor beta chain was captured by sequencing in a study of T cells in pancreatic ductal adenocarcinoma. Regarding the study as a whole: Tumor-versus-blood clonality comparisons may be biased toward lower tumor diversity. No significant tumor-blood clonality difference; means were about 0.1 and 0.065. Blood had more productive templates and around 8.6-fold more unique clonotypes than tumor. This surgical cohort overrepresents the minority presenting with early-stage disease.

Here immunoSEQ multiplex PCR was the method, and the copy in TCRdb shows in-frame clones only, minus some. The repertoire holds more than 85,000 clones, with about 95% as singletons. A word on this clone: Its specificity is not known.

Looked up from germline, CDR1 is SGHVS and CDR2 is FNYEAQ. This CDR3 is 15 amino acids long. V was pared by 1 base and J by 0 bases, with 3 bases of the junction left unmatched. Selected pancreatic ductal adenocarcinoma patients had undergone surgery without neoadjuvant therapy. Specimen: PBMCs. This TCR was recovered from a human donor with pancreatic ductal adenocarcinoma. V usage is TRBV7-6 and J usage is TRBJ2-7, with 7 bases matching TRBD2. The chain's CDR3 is CASSLEGGSSYEQYF. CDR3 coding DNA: TGTGCCAGCAGCTTAGAGGGCGGGAGCTCCTACGAGCAGTACTTC. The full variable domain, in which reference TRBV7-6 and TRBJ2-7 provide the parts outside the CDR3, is GAGVSQSPRYKVTKRGQDVALRCDPISGHVSLYWYRQALGQGPEFLTYFNYEAQQDKSGLPNDRFSAERPEGSISTLTIQRTEQRDSAMYRCASSLEGGSSYEQYFGPGTRLTVT.